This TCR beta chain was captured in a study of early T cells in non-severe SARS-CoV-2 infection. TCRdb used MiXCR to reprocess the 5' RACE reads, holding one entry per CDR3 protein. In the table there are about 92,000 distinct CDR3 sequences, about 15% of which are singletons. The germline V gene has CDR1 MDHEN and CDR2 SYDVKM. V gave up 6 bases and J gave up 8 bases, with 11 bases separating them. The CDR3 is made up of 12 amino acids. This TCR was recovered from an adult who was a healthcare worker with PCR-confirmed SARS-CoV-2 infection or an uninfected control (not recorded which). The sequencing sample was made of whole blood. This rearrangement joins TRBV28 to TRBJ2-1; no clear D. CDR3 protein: CASSPNGHEQFF. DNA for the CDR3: TGTGCCAGCAGCCCTAACGGACATGAGCAGTTCTTC.